One sample yielded the 29 T cell receptor beta chains listed below, sequenced in a study of blood T cell repertoires in COVID-19. TCRdb keeps only in-frame clones here, not all; method: immunoSEQ multiplex PCR. Of about 98,000 clones listed, approximately 84% were seen once; the top ten hold around 10%. What was sequenced was peripheral blood. The receptors were sampled from an elderly woman with acute or convalescent COVID-19.

The count of this clone is one. The rearrangement links TRBV5-1 to TRBJ1-4; D is unresolved. Trimming left V 0 bases short and J 5 bases short, with 11 bases between. There are 15 residues in the CDR3. Per the germline V gene, CDR1 is SGHRS and CDR2 is YFSETQ. The CDR3 is CASSLAAGSNEKLFF. For the CDR3, the DNA is TGCGCCAGCAGCTTGGCGGCGGGGTCGAATGAAAAACTGTTTTTT.

This clone appeared once. The genes are TRBV6-5 and TRBJ2-1; 9 bases line up with TRBD1. Germline CDR1 reads MNHEY; CDR2 reads SVGAGI. The CDR3 is made up of 14 amino acids. The trim removed 6 bases at V and 4 bases at J, leaving 4 bases unmatched. The CDR3, as DNA: TGTGCCAGCAGACAGGGACAGGGATACAATGAGCAGTTCTTC. Its translation is CASRQGQGYNEQFF.

This clone was seen a few times. The chain employs TRBV12-3 or TRBV12-4 and TRBJ2-1, with TRBD2 as a possible D gene (6 bases). This CDR3 is built from 11 residues. The V end lost 6 bases, the J end lost 15 bases, and 15 bases lay between the germline ends. The CDR3 sequence is CASSRGVRLFF. In nucleotides, the CDR3 is TGTGCCAGCAGCCGCGGGGTAAGGCTGTTCTTC.

The CDR3 DNA is TGCGCCAGCAGTGAGTCGAAAAGGGGCTGGGAGTTCTTC. This encodes CASSESKRGWEFF. This sequence joins TRBV10-1 and TRBJ2-1; D may be TRBD1 (5 bases). Germline V gene lookup returns CDR1 WNHNN and CDR2 SYGVQD (reference sequence). This CDR3 contains 13 residues. V lost 0 bases, J lost 14 bases, and 14 bases lay in between.

The V gene is TRBV28, the J gene TRBJ2-1, with 8 bases fitting TRBD1. Germline V gene data show CDR1 as MDHEN and CDR2 as SYDVKM. The CDR3 spans 13 residues. J lost 10 bases, V lost 4 bases, and 6 bases had no gene match. Written as DNA, the CDR3 is TGTGCCAGCAGTTCACAGGGGGGTTGGGAGCAGTTCTTC. As protein: CASSSQGGWEQFF.

This clone has only one observation. The gene calls are TRBV15 and TRBJ2-5; weak D call: TRBD1 (6 bases). The germline V gene encodes CDR1 LNHNV and CDR2 YYDKDF (reference sequence). Trimming removed 1 base at V and 4 bases at J, with 13 bases between. This CDR3 has 15 residues. The CDR3: CATSRARGIGETQYF. The CDR3 DNA reads TGTGCCACCAGCAGAGCTAGGGGGATCGGAGAGACCCAGTACTTC.

The genes are TRBV14 and TRBJ2-3, with TRBD2 as a possible D gene (5 bases). The CDR3 totals 13 residues. CDR1 is SGHDN and CDR2 is FVKESK in the germline V gene. Trimming took 8 bases from V and 5 from J, leaving 14 bases between them. In nucleotides, the CDR3 is TGTGCCAGCGCGGCCTGGGAGAGAGATACGCAGTATTTT. It is translated as CASAAWERDTQYF.

This clone was detected once. J is TRBJ1-3 and V is TRBV7-2, with 7 nucleotides matching TRBD1. The CDR3 has 15 amino acids. Germline V gene sequence: CDR1 SGHTA, CDR2 FQGNSA. V was clipped by 0 bases and J by 7 bases; unmatched bases: 6. CDR3 coding DNA: TGTGCCAGCAGCTTAGCGCCGGGACAGATGAACACCATATATTTT. Its protein product is CASSLAPGQMNTIYF.

V and J are TRBV28 and TRBJ2-7, with 9 bases that match TRBD2. Germline V gene data show CDR1 as MDHEN and CDR2 as SYDVKM. The CDR3 covers 16 residues. The junction had 11 bases not matched to a gene; V was cut back by 5 bases and J by 3 bases. CDR3 loop: CASSPPVAGVYYEQYF. CDR3 nucleotide sequence: TGTGCCAGCAGTCCCCCGGTAGCGGGGGTTTACTACGAGCAGTACTTC. Full variable domain (rest looked up from reference TRBV28 and TRBJ2-7): DVKVTQSSRYLVKRTGEKVFLECVQDMDHENMFWYRQDPGLGLRLIYFSYDVKMKEKGDIPEGYSVSREKKERFSLILESASTNQTSMYLCASSPPVAGVYYEQYFGPGTRLTVT.

The chain links TRBV27 to TRBJ1-1; D remains unclear. From germline, CDR1 is MNHEY and CDR2 SMNVEV (reference sequence). The CDR3 consists of 15 residues. Deletions cut 1 base from V and 4 bases from J, with 13 bases between. The CDR3 sequence is CASSLFGGSFTEAFF. The DNA for the CDR3 is TGTGCCAGCAGTTTATTCGGAGGGTCGTTCACTGAAGCTTTCTTT.

The CDR3 DNA follows: TGTGCCAGCAGTGCAGGGGGCTATGGCTACACCTTC. It translates to CASSAGGYGYTF. This chain connects TRBV28 to TRBJ1-2; 7 positions match TRBD1. After removal of 5 bases from V and 4 bases from J, the junction contained 1 base not matched to a gene. Germline CDR1 reads MDHEN; CDR2 reads SYDVKM. The CDR3 consists of 12 residues.

The chain joins TRBV19 to TRBJ2-2; a possible D gene is TRBD2 (5 bases). The CDR3 loop spans 14 amino acids. In germline, CDR1 is LNHDA, CDR2 SQIVND (reference sequence). Trimming shortened V by 3 bases and J by 0 bases, and 5 bases separated the two germline ends. CDR3 in DNA: TGTGCCAGTAGTATTAGCGCGAACACCGGGGAGCTGTTTTTT. Amino acid sequence: CASSISANTGELFF.

The chain uses TRBV7-9 and TRBJ1-1; a possible D gene is TRBD1 (5 bases). Germline V gene sequence: CDR1 SEHNR, CDR2 FQNEAQ (reference sequence). This CDR3 spans 15 amino acids. V lost 5 bases to trimming and J lost 2 bases, with 15 bases between them. The CDR3: CASSLSGGPNTEAFF. CDR3 nucleotides: TGTGCCAGCAGCCTTTCCGGGGGACCCAACACTGAAGCTTTCTTT. The variable domain in full, completed from reference TRBV7-9 and TRBJ1-1, reads DTGVSQNPRHKITKRGQNVTFRCDPISEHNRLYWYRQTLGQGPEFLTYFQNEAQLEKSRLLSDRFSAERPKGSFSTLEIQRTEQGDSAMYLCASSLSGGPNTEAFFGQGTRLTVV.

The chain recombines TRBV7-8 with TRBJ1-4; D is possibly TRBD1 (6 bases). Germline values: CDR1 SGHVS, CDR2 FQNEAQ. V was pared by 6 bases and J by 5 bases, with 19 bases between. The CDR3 is 16 residues long. CDR3 sequence reads: CASSRGQLGENEKLFF. The CDR3 bases are TGTGCCAGCAGTAGAGGACAGTTGGGGGAGAATGAAAAACTGTTTTTT. Drawing the rest from reference TRBV7-8 and TRBJ1-4, the complete variable domain is GAGVSQSPRYKVAKRGQDVALRCDPISGHVSLFWYQQALGQGPEFLTYFQNEAQLDKSGLPSDRFFAERPEGSVSTLKIQRTQQEDSAVYLCASSRGQLGENEKLFFGSGTQLSVL.

This sequence joins TRBV5-3 and TRBJ2-2; D unclear. TRBV5-3 is assigned to the ORF class and has an uncertain function. The CDR3 consists of 14 residues. Trimming cost V 3 bases and J 0 bases, with 6 bases left between them. The DNA of the CDR3 is TGTGCCAGAAGCTCCAGTACGAACACCGGGGAGCTGTTTTTT. Protein product: CARSSSTNTGELFF.

The chain is built from TRBV28 and TRBJ1-5; 8 positions agree with TRBD1. This CDR3 comprises 13 residues. Trimming took 8 bases from V and 5 from J; bases not matched to a gene: 5. CDR1 and CDR2 (germline): MDHEN, SYDVKM. The CDR3 region is CASRPGGHQPQHF. CDR3 sequence (DNA): TGTGCCAGCCGCCCAGGGGGCCATCAGCCCCAGCATTTT.

The rearrangement joins TRBV18 to TRBJ1-1; D unclear. Germline V gene lookup returns CDR1 KGHSH and CDR2 LQKENI. The ends were cut back, 4 bases at V and 7 bases at J, with 10 bases in the middle. This CDR3 comprises 12 residues. The chain's CDR3 is CASSQEAYEAFF. The DNA of the CDR3 is TGTGCCAGCTCACAGGAGGCTTATGAAGCTTTCTTT.

This chain joins TRBV6-1 and TRBJ1-6; no clear D gene. This CDR3 region has 15 residues. Trimming removed 2 bases from V and 10 bases from J, with 15 bases in between. CDR1 and CDR2 from the germline V gene are MNHNS and SASEGT. The DNA of the CDR3 is TGTGCCAGCAGTGAACTCTCGGGAAGGCGCTCACCCCTCCACTTT. As protein: CASSELSGRRSPLHF.

This clone was seen more than once but under ten times. The rearrangement links TRBV28 to TRBJ1-5, with D uncertain. The CDR3 contains 18 residues. The germline V and J ends were trimmed by 4 bases and 0 bases, with 19 bases remaining between them. The germline gives CDR1 MDHEN, CDR2 SYDVKM. This chain's CDR3 is CASSSSAGTHYSNQPQHF. The DNA of the CDR3 is TGTGCCAGCAGTTCATCCGCGGGTACGCATTATAGCAATCAGCCCCAGCATTTT.

This clone was seen a few times. The V call is TRBV9, the J call TRBJ1-5, with no clear D. Germline V CDR1 and CDR2: SGDLS, YYNGEE. Trimming removed 0 bases at V and 4 bases at J, with 8 bases between. CDR3 length: 14 amino acids. The CDR3 loop is CASSVGAGNQPQHF. As DNA, the CDR3 is TGTGCCAGCAGCGTAGGTGCCGGTAATCAGCCCCAGCATTTT.

The chain links TRBV7-2 to TRBJ2-7; D unclear. From germline, CDR1 is SGHTA and CDR2 FQGNSA. This CDR3 contains 14 residues. V was clipped by 1 base and J by 5 bases, with 12 bases between them. The DNA for the CDR3 is TGTGCCAGCAGCTTAGAGTGGCAGTCCCACGAGCAGTACGTC. This sequence encodes CASSLEWQSHEQYV.

The V and J genes are TRBV6-5 and TRBJ2-5; tentative D call: TRBD2 (5 bases). This CDR3 comprises 12 residues. Germline V gives CDR1 MNHEY, CDR2 SVGAGI. V was clipped by 6 bases and J by 3 bases, with 8 bases between them. The CDR3 bases are TGTGCCAGCAGCGAGGGCGAAGAGACCCAGTACTTC. As protein: CASSEGEETQYF.

This clone was seen only a few times. The chain has TRBV21-1 and TRBJ1-1; the table's TRBD1 call for D was not verified on the DNA. TRBV21-1 is deemed a pseudogene. CDR3 length equals 15 residues. The DNA for the CDR3 is TGTGCCAGCAGCAAAGACAACAAAATGAACACTGAAGCTTTCTTT. Its translation: CASSKDNKMNTEAFF.

This clone was seen a handful of times. The chain couples TRBV6-5 to TRBJ2-1; 8 bases agree with TRBD2. V lost 0 bases to trimming and J lost 6 bases; unmatched junction nucleotides: 1. The germline gives CDR1 MNHEY, CDR2 SVGAGI. The CDR3 sequence is 14 residues long. CDR3: CASSYSGTSNEQFF. In DNA form, the CDR3 reads TGTGCCAGCAGTTACTCGGGGACTAGCAATGAGCAGTTCTTC.

J is TRBJ1-6 and V is TRBV28; the D gene is possibly TRBD1 (6 bases). CDR3 size: 18 residues. V was cut by 8 bases and J by 2 bases, with 22 bases left in between. The germline V gene has CDR1 MDHEN and CDR2 SYDVKM. In DNA form, the CDR3 reads TGTGCCAGCGGAAGGGGGGAGGGATCTAGCGCCTATAATTCACCCCTCCACTTT. It yields the protein CASGRGEGSSAYNSPLHF.

The genes are TRBV5-4 and TRBJ2-5; D perhaps matches TRBD2 (5 bases). The V end lost 4 bases, the J end lost 1 base, and 14 bases lay between the germline ends. CDR1 SGHNT and CDR2 YYREEE come from the germline V gene (reference sequence). CDR3 size: 15 residues. CDR3 sequence (DNA): TGTGCCAGCAGCCTCCCTCCGGGAAGCCAAGAGACCCAGTACTTC. As protein: CASSLPPGSQETQYF.

Only one count was recorded for this clone. The chain has TRBV4-2 and TRBJ1-1; TRBD1 is a possible D gene (6 bases). The germline V and J ends were trimmed by 0 bases and 1 base, with 15 bases remaining between them. CDR1 is LGHNA and CDR2 is YNFKEQ in the germline V gene. The CDR3 spans 17 residues. The CDR3 bases are TGTGCCAGCAGCCAAGAGATCGGGACATACACGAACACTGAAGCTTTCTTT. Encoded protein: CASSQEIGTYTNTEAFF.

The table lists this clone with a count of one. J is TRBJ2-5 and V is TRBV5-6; D remains unclear. The CDR3 sequence is 14 residues long. Germline CDR1 reads SGHDT; CDR2 reads YYEEEE. The V gene lost 4 bases and the J gene lost 5 bases, with 15 bases spanning the gap. DNA for the CDR3: TGTGCCAGCAGCCCCGAGGTAGTCGGGGAGACCCAGTACTTC. This translates into CASSPEVVGETQYF.

The V gene is TRBV28, the J gene TRBJ1-4; D call uncertain. The CDR3 extends over 14 amino acids. Looked up from germline, CDR1 is MDHEN and CDR2 is SYDVKM. The V gene lost 8 bases and the J gene lost 6 bases, with 16 bases spanning the gap. The CDR3 DNA is TGTGCCAGCTCGCCGGGAAACTTGGATGAAAAACTGTTTTTT. Amino acid sequence: CASSPGNLDEKLFF.